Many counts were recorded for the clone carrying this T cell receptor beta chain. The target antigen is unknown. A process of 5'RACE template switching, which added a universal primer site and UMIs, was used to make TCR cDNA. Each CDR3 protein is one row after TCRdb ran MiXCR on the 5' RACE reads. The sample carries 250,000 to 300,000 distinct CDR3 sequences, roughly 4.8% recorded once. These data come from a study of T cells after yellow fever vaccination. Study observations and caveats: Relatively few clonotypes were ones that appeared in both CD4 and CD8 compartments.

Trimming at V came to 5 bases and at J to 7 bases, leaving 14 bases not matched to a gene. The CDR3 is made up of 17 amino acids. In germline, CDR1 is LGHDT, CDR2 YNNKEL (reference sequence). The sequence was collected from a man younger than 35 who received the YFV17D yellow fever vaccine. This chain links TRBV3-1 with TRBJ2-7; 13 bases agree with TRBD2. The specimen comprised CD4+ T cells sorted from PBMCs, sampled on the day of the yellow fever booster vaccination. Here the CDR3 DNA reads TGTGCCAGCAGCGACGCGACTAGCGGGGGGTACCGAGGAGAGCAGTACTTC. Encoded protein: CASSDATSGGYRGEQYF.